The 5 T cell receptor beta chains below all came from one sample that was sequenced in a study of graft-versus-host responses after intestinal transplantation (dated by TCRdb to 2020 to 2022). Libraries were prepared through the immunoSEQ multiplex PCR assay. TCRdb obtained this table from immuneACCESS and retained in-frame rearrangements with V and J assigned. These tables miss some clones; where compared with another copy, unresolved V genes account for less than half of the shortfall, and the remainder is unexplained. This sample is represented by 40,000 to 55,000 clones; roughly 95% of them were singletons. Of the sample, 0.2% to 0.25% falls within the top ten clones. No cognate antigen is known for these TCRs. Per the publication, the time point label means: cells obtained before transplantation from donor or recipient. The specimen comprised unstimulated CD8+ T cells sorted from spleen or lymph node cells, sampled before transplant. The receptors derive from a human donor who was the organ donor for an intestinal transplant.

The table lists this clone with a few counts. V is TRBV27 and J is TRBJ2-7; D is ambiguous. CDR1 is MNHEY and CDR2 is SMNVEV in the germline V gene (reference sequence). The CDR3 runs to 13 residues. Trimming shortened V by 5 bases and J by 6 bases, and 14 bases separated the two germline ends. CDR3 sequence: CASSPKPSLEQYF. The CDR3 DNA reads TGTGCCAGCAGTCCCAAACCGTCCCTCGAGCAGTACTTC.

In DNA form, the CDR3 reads TGTGCCAGCAGCGCTACAGGGGTCGAGCAGTACTTC. It codes for CASSATGVEQYF. The rearrangement uses TRBV5-4 and TRBJ2-7; 7 positions match TRBD1. V lost 4 bases, J lost 6 bases, and 4 bases stayed unmatched. The CDR3 is 12 amino acids. CDR1 is SGHNT, CDR2 YYREEE, per germline (reference sequence).

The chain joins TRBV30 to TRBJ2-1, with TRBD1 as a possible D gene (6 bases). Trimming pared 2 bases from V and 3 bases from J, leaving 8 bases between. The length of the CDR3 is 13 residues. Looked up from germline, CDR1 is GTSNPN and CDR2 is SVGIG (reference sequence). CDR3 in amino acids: CAWSSGHYNEQFF. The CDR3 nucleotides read TGTGCCTGGAGTTCGGGACACTACAATGAGCAGTTCTTC. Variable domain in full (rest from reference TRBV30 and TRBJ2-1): SQTIHQWPATLVQPVGSPLSLECTVEGTSNPNLYWYRQAAGRGLQLLFYSVGIGQISSEVPQNLSASRPQDRQFILSSKKLLLSDSGFYLCAWSSGHYNEQFFGPGTRLTVL.

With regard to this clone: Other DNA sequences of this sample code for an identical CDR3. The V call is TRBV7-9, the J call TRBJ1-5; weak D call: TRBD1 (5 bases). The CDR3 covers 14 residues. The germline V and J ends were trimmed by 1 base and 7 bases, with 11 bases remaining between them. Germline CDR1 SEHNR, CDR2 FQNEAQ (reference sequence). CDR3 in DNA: TGTGCCAGCAGCTTAGGGTGGGACGACCAGCCCCAGCATTTT. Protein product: CASSLGWDDQPQHF.

CDR3 residues: CASSYSTDEAFF. CDR3 nucleotides: TGTGCCAGCAGTTACTCGACAGACGAAGCTTTCTTT. The chain carries TRBV6-6 and TRBJ1-1; possible D gene TRBD1, 5 bases. This CDR3 comprises 12 residues. Trimming cost V 0 bases and J 8 bases, with 7 bases left between them. CDR1 and CDR2 (germline): MNHNY, SVGAGI (reference sequence).